This TCR beta chain was recorded in a study of T cell responses to AZD1222 COVID-19 vaccine. Study-level points and caveats: A reported finding is that nearly half of spike-specific TCRs target unmutated variant regions.

This CDR3 is built from 16 residues. Germline V lookup: CDR1 SGHTS, CDR2 YDEGEE. Trimming at V came to 1 base and at J to 2 bases, leaving 8 bases not matched to a gene. Assay used: immunoSEQ multiplex PCR; TCRdb lists only in-frame clones, some missing. The table has about 120,000 clones, approximately 89% seen once; the top ten hold around 4.5%. Of note for this clone: Its antigen is as yet unknown.

The sequences come from peripheral blood, collected on day 0 of AZD1222 vaccination. The clonotype comes from an adult in good health. The V gene is TRBV5-8, the J gene TRBJ2-5; TRBD1 matches 7 bases. The CDR3 loop reads CASSLRGRTGQETQYF. Written as DNA, the CDR3 is TGTGCCAGCAGCTTGAGAGGGCGGACAGGACAAGAGACCCAGTACTTC. Filled out from reference TRBV5-8 and TRBJ2-5, the complete variable domain reads EAGVTQSPTHLIKTRGQQATLRCSPISGHTSVYWYQQALGLGLQFLLWYDEGEERNRGNFPPRFSGRQFPNYSSELNVNALELEDSALYLCASSLRGRTGQETQYFGPGTRLLVL.